What follows are 20 T cell receptor beta chains derived from one specimen sequenced in a study of CD8+CD57+ T cells in acquired aplastic anemia. Previously, flow cytometry had revealed CD8+CD57+ cell expansion in the patients chosen for sequencing. TCR beta VDJ and CDR3 profiles were obtained from a genomic DNA template. TCRdb independently ran MiXCR on the reads; one entry per CDR3 protein. The sample comprises under 250,000 distinct CDR3 sequences, 40% to 50% of which are singletons, and 7% to 10% rests with the top ten. Sequenced input: sorted CD4+, CD8+, or CD8+CD57+ T cells (not recorded which) from PBMCs. The receptors were sampled from a human donor with aplastic anemia.

The rearrangement links TRBV20-1 to TRBJ1-6; D remains unclear. The CDR3 extends over 15 amino acids. Germline CDR1 is DFQATT and CDR2 is SNEGSKA (reference sequence). V shed 0 bases and J shed 3 bases, with 9 bases lying between them. The CDR3 here is CSARDPVDYNSPLHF. The CDR3 DNA reads as TGCAGTGCTAGAGACCCAGTGGACTATAATTCACCCCTCCACTTT.

This clonotype was found many times. This chain uses TRBV20-1 with TRBJ1-5; D not certain. The germline V and J ends were trimmed by 0 bases and 1 base, with 10 bases remaining between them. The CDR3 runs to 15 residues. The germline gives CDR1 DFQATT, CDR2 SNEGSKA (reference sequence). The CDR3 region is CSARDKGASNQPQHF. CDR3 DNA sequence: TGCAGTGCTAGAGATAAGGGCGCCAGCAATCAGCCCCAGCATTTT.

J is TRBJ2-2 and V is TRBV11-3; D perhaps matches TRBD2 (6 bases). The CDR3 has 15 residues. The germline CDR1 and CDR2 sequences are SGHNT and YENEEA. The germline V and J ends were trimmed by 5 bases and 1 base, with 11 bases remaining between them. CDR3 nucleotide sequence: TGTGCCAGCAGCGGGGGACTTTTGAACACCGGGGAGCTGTTTTTT. Amino acids: CASSGGLLNTGELFF.

This chain connects TRBV27 to TRBJ1-3; D may be TRBD1 (6 bases). The CDR3 totals 14 residues. V shed 6 bases and J shed 16 bases, with 25 bases lying between them. Per germline, CDR1 MNHEY and CDR2 SMNVEV (reference sequence). CDR3 amino acids: CASRPNKSQGFVYF. DNA for the CDR3: TGTGCCAGCAGGCCAAACAAGTCACAGGGTTTTGTCTATTTT.

This clonotype appeared a few times. This chain links TRBV20-1 with TRBJ2-7; 9 bases match TRBD1. The CDR3 sequence is 14 residues long. V was pared by 0 bases and J by 3 bases, with 3 bases of the junction left unmatched. Germline V gene data show CDR1 as DFQATT and CDR2 as SNEGSKA (reference sequence). The CDR3 DNA follows: TGCAGTGCTAGAGATGGGGACAGGGACTACGAGCAGTACTTC. It is translated as CSARDGDRDYEQYF.

This clonotype was counted at least ten times. V usage is TRBV4-2 and J usage is TRBJ1-1; D gene uncertain. CDR3 length: 13 amino acids. V shed 1 base and J shed 7 bases, with 10 bases lying between them. Germline V gene data show CDR1 as LGHNA and CDR2 as YNFKEQ. DNA of the CDR3: TGTGCCAGCAGCCAAGGCCCGGTCATTGAAGCTTTCTTT. It codes for CASSQGPVIEAFF.

The chain links TRBV7-2 to TRBJ1-2; D possibly corresponds to TRBD1 (5 bases). The germline V gene has CDR1 SGHTA and CDR2 FQGNSA. V lost 1 base, J lost 3 bases, and 9 bases lay in between. The CDR3 covers 14 residues. The CDR3 region is CASSLDGGYYGYTF. The DNA for the CDR3 is TGTGCCAGCAGCTTAGATGGGGGTTACTATGGCTACACCTTC.

The V gene is TRBV7-9, the J gene TRBJ2-1, with D possibly TRBD1 on 6 matching bases. V was pared by 4 bases and J by 8 bases, with 12 bases between. This CDR3 has 13 amino acids. Per the germline V gene, CDR1 is SEHNR and CDR2 is FQNEAQ (reference sequence). CDR3 region: CASSSGVGDEQFF. CDR3 DNA sequence: TGTGCCAGCAGCTCAGGGGTCGGGGATGAGCAGTTCTTC.

The V gene is TRBV7-9, the J gene TRBJ2-3; D gene uncertain. Trimming stripped 1 base from V and 5 bases from J, with 13 bases between. The germline CDR1 and CDR2 sequences are SEHNR and FQNEAQ (reference sequence). This CDR3 spans 15 amino acids. The CDR3 nucleotides read TGTGCCAGCAGCTTAGGCCAGTTCAGAGGAGATACGCAGTATTTT. Protein product: CASSLGQFRGDTQYF. The entire variable domain, with the rest obtained from reference TRBV7-9 and TRBJ2-3, is as follows: DTGVSQNPRHKITKRGQNVTFRCDPISEHNRLYWYRQTLGQGPEFLTYFQNEAQLEKSRLLSDRFSAERPKGSFSTLEIQRTEQGDSAMYLCASSLGQFRGDTQYFGPGTRLTVL.

The chain recombines TRBV10-3 with TRBJ1-1; D gene uncertain. V lost 5 bases, J lost 1 base, and 2 bases lay in between. CDR3 size: 11 residues. Germline V gene data show CDR1 as ENHRY and CDR2 as SYGVKD. This CDR3 reads CAISTNTEAFF. Here the CDR3 DNA reads TGTGCCATCAGTACGAACACTGAAGCTTTCTTT.

The chain combines TRBV5-4 with TRBJ2-7, with 8 bases identical to TRBD1. The germline V gene encodes CDR1 SGHNT and CDR2 YYREEE (reference sequence). CDR3 size: 14 residues. V lost 2 bases to trimming and J lost 3 bases; unmatched junction nucleotides: 4. The DNA of the CDR3 is TGTGCCAGCAGCTTCAAGGACAGGGTCTACGAGCAGTACTTC. It specifies CASSFKDRVYEQYF.

The chain has TRBV7-2 and TRBJ1-3; no reliable D call. There are 13 residues in the CDR3. V shed 1 base and J shed 6 bases, with 7 bases lying between them. Per germline, CDR1 SGHTA and CDR2 FQGNSA. The CDR3 region has the DNA TGTGCCAGCAGCTTAGGACCGTCAAACACCATATATTTT. It codes for CASSLGPSNTIYF.

The chain recombines TRBV2 with TRBJ2-3; D is unclear. From germline, CDR1 is SNHLY and CDR2 FYNNEI. The CDR3 is 12 residues long. The V end lost 5 bases, the J end lost 4 bases, and 7 bases lay between the germline ends. The CDR3 spells CASSYIPDTQYF. CDR3 DNA: TGTGCCAGCAGTTACATACCAGATACGCAGTATTTT. The full variable domain, rest sourced from reference TRBV2 and TRBJ2-3, is EPEVTQTPSHQVTQMGQEVILRCVPISNHLYFYWYRQILGQKVEFLVSFYNNEISEKSEIFDDQFSVERPDGSNFTLKIRSTKLEDSAMYFCASSYIPDTQYFGPGTRLTVL.

In its sample, this clonotype was seen once. This chain links TRBV29-1 with TRBJ1-1; D gene unclear. Germline V gene data show CDR1 as SQVTM and CDR2 as ANQGSEA. The CDR3 is 8 residues long. Trimming took off 7 bases at V and 4 bases at J, with 1 base between the two ends. The CDR3 protein is CSATEAFF. As DNA, the CDR3 is TGCAGCGCCACTGAAGCTTTCTTT. Based on the CDR3 plus reference TRBV29-1 and TRBJ1-1, the full variable domain is SAVISQKPSRDICQRGTSLTIQCQVDSQVTMMFWYRQQPGQSLTLIATANQGSEATYESGFVIDKFPISRPNLTFSTLTVSNMSPEDSSIYLCSATEAFFGQGTRLTVV.

There are a few counts of this clonotype. This sequence joins TRBV6-1 and TRBJ1-5; 8 bases line up with TRBD1. Germline V gene data show CDR1 as MNHNS and CDR2 as SASEGT. There are 17 residues in the CDR3. The ends lost 6 bases at V and 0 bases at J; junction bases unmatched: 10. In DNA, the CDR3 is TGTGCCAGCAGGGTATCCTGGACAGGGAATAGCAATCAGCCCCAGCATTTT. Its translation: CASRVSWTGNSNQPQHF.

The chain uses TRBV12-3 or TRBV12-4 and TRBJ2-1, with TRBD2 identical over 11 bases. The CDR3 extends over 18 amino acids. Trimming at V came to 6 bases and at J to 4 bases, leaving 14 bases not matched to a gene. The CDR3 DNA follows: TGTGCCAGCAGCGAAGGGACTAGCGGAAGACCTTCTTACAATGAGCAGTTCTTC. This codes for CASSEGTSGRPSYNEQFF.

The chain links TRBV7-9 to TRBJ2-5; the D is unclear. Deletions cut 1 base from V and 6 bases from J, with 15 bases between. The CDR3 length is 15 residues. CDR1 SEHNR and CDR2 FQNEAQ come from the germline V gene (reference sequence). CDR3 bases: TGTGCCAGCAGCTTAGTGACCCCTCAAAGAAAGACCCAGTACTTC. It codes for CASSLVTPQRKTQYF.

The chain has TRBV5-1 and TRBJ1-5, with 10 bases that match TRBD1. This CDR3 is 16 amino acids long. The germline V gene encodes CDR1 SGHRS and CDR2 YFSETQ. Trimming cost V 2 bases and J 6 bases; bases outside gene matches: 8. CDR3 DNA: TGCGCCAGCAGCTTCTGGGACAGGGGCGAGGCTCAGCCCCAGCATTTT. Its translation: CASSFWDRGEAQPQHF.

On this clonotype itself: No conserved phenylalanine or tryptophan is present at the end of the CDR3, so a read error is the likely explanation. The CDR3 protein is CASSERSPVNTEAFL. CDR3 bases: TGCGCCAGCAGTGAAAGGTCACCGGTGAACACTGAAGCTTTCCTT. The rearrangement uses TRBV10-1 and TRBJ1-1, with no clear D. There are 15 residues in the CDR3. Trimming shortened V by 3 bases and J by 0 bases, and 11 bases separated the two germline ends. Looked up from germline, CDR1 is WNHNN and CDR2 is SYGVQD (reference sequence).

Concerning this clonotype: One end of the junction does not line up with germline, which may come from a read error. The chain carries TRBV7-7 and TRBJ2-1; D tentatively reads TRBD1 or TRBD2 (5 bases each). The CDR3 is made up of 13 amino acids. Germline lookup yields CDR1 SSHAT and CDR2 FNYEAQ (reference sequence). Here the CDR3 DNA reads TGTGCTAGCAGCTTAGGAGAGGGGACTGAGCAGTTCTTC. This codes for CASSLGEGTEQFF.